A selection of T cell receptor beta chains follows, all from one sample in a study of cytomegalovirus exposure and HLA in healthy donors. Here immunoSEQ multiplex PCR was the method, and the copy in TCRdb shows in-frame clones only, minus some. This table has about 110,000 clones, approximately 12% appearing once. The sample taken for sequencing was PBMCs. The receptors derive from a man aged 40-49 years in good health and CMV-seropositive. Each CDR3 is given with its conserved first and last residue. Each record gives: D gene, V gene, J gene, clone size, CDR3 protein, CDR3 DNA. The D gene is left open where the match is weak. A clone size is listed for some rows: how often the clone was seen (once, few, many), or a class if it is expanded.

D gene: .; V gene: TRBV5-1; J gene: TRBJ2-5; clone size: few; CDR3 protein: CASSPVSGPETQYF; CDR3 DNA: TGCGCCAGCAGCCCTGTATCAGGCCCAGAGACCCAGTACTTC
D gene: .; V gene: TRBV27; J gene: TRBJ2-3; clone size: .; CDR3 protein: CASSLSDFGGNTDTQYF; CDR3 DNA: TGTGCCAGCAGCCTATCGGATTTTGGGGGGAACACAGATACGCAGTATTTT
D gene: .; V gene: TRBV5-1; J gene: TRBJ2-1; clone size: .; CDR3 protein: CASSLDLGGVGEQFF; CDR3 DNA: TGCGCCAGCAGCTTGGATTTAGGAGGGGTCGGTGAGCAGTTCTTC
D gene: TRBD2; V gene: TRBV4-3; J gene: TRBJ2-7; clone size: .; CDR3 protein: CASSSTSGSYEQYF; CDR3 DNA: TGCGCCAGCAGCAGTACTAGCGGATCCTACGAGCAGTACTTC
D gene: TRBD2; V gene: TRBV5-4; J gene: TRBJ2-7; clone size: few; CDR3 protein: CASSPPATSGRGTHEQYF; CDR3 DNA: TGTGCCAGCAGCCCCCCGGCGACTAGCGGGAGGGGGACCCACGAGCAGTACTTC
D gene: TRBD1; V gene: TRBV5-6; J gene: TRBJ2-7; clone size: few; CDR3 protein: CASSPWDRGSFGKQYF; CDR3 DNA: TGTGCCAGCAGCCCATGGGACAGGGGATCTTTTGGGAAGCAGTACTTC
D gene: .; V gene: TRBV12-5; J gene: TRBJ1-1; clone size: .; CDR3 protein: CASGSTEAFF; CDR3 DNA: TGTGCTAGTGGATCTACCGAAGCTTTCTTT
D gene: .; V gene: TRBV27; J gene: TRBJ2-7; clone size: few; CDR3 protein: CASSLEPGSDYEQYF; CDR3 DNA: TGTGCCAGCAGTTTAGAACCGGGAAGTGACTACGAGCAGTACTTC
D gene: .; V gene: TRBV5-8; J gene: TRBJ1-4; clone size: .; CDR3 protein: CASSFLQAATNEKLFF; CDR3 DNA: TGTGCCAGCAGCTTTTTACAGGCTGCAACTAATGAAAAACTGTTTTTT
D gene: .; V gene: TRBV6-5; J gene: TRBJ2-2; clone size: .; CDR3 protein: CASRGTVKTGELFF; CDR3 DNA: TGTGCCAGCCGGGGAACCGTTAAAACCGGGGAGCTGTTTTTT
D gene: .; V gene: TRBV27; J gene: TRBJ2-5; clone size: .; CDR3 protein: CASSSPDKQETQYF; CDR3 DNA: TGTGCCAGCAGTTCCCCGGACAAGCAAGAGACCCAGTACTTC
D gene: TRBD1; V gene: TRBV5-4; J gene: TRBJ1-4; clone size: .; CDR3 protein: CASSLDGTVNEKLFF; CDR3 DNA: TGTGCCAGCAGCTTGGACGGGACAGTAAATGAAAAACTGTTTTTT
D gene: .; V gene: TRBV5-1; J gene: TRBJ1-4; clone size: few; CDR3 protein: CASRRHENEKLFF; CDR3 DNA: TGCGCCAGCCGCCGACACGAAAATGAAAAACTGTTTTTT
D gene: TRBD2; V gene: TRBV7-9; J gene: TRBJ2-1; clone size: few; CDR3 protein: CASSLGRLAENEQFF; CDR3 DNA: TGTGCCAGCAGCTTAGGACGCCTAGCGGAAAATGAGCAGTTCTTC
D gene: .; V gene: TRBV6-4; J gene: TRBJ2-1; clone size: .; CDR3 protein: CASSDSLKRGSYNEQFF; CDR3 DNA: TGTGCCAGCAGTGACTCGTTGAAGCGAGGCTCCTACAATGAGCAGTTCTTC
D gene: TRBD2; V gene: TRBV2; J gene: TRBJ2-3; clone size: few; CDR3 protein: CASSWRLAGGSGTDTQYF; CDR3 DNA: TGTGCCAGCAGTTGGAGACTAGCGGGAGGGAGTGGCACAGATACGCAGTATTTT
D gene: .; V gene: TRBV4-3; J gene: TRBJ1-1; clone size: .; CDR3 protein: CASSQDLGRNTEAFF; CDR3 DNA: TGCGCCAGCAGCCAAGATTTGGGGCGGAACACTGAAGCTTTCTTT
D gene: .; V gene: TRBV4-1; J gene: TRBJ2-3; clone size: .; CDR3 protein: CASSPQSRSTDTQYF; CDR3 DNA: TGCGCCAGCAGCCCCCAATCGCGTAGCACAGATACGCAGTATTTT